The 7 T cell receptor beta chains given below trace back to one sample, sequenced in a study of blood T cell repertoires in COVID-19. Assay used: immunoSEQ multiplex PCR; TCRdb lists only in-frame clones, some missing. The sample holds tens of thousands of clones, 75% to 85% seen once. The sequenced material came from peripheral blood. These receptors were collected from an elderly woman with acute or convalescent COVID-19.

This chain joins TRBV5-4 and TRBJ1-2; D is possibly TRBD1 (5 bases). Germline CDR1 SGHNT, CDR2 YYREEE (reference sequence). The CDR3 is 14 amino acids. Trimming removed 0 bases at V and 8 bases at J, with 14 bases between. CDR3 loop: CASSLDGALGGYTF. The DNA for the CDR3 is TGTGCCAGCAGCTTGGATGGGGCCTTGGGAGGCTACACCTTC.

This chain joins TRBV11-3 and TRBJ1-1; 8 nucleotides align to TRBD1. Per the germline V gene, CDR1 is SGHNT and CDR2 is YENEEA. There are 16 residues in the CDR3. The trim removed 3 bases at V and 1 base at J, leaving 7 bases unmatched. As DNA, the CDR3 is TGTGCCAGCAGCTTCGGACAGGGAAGGGAGAACACTGAAGCTTTCTTT. Amino acids: CASSFGQGRENTEAFF.

V gene TRBV24-1 combines with J gene TRBJ2-1; perhaps TRBD2 as D (6 bases). The CDR3 is 16 residues long. Trimming shortened V by 5 bases and J by 4 bases, and 17 bases separated the two germline ends. Germline CDR1 KGHDR, CDR2 SFDVKD. CDR3: CATSGSGTGKYNEQFF. The DNA for the CDR3 is TGTGCCACCAGTGGATCCGGGACTGGAAAATACAATGAGCAGTTCTTC.

The chain is built from TRBV15 and TRBJ2-7, with 9 bases lining up with TRBD1. The V gene's germline CDR1 is LNHNV and CDR2 YYDKDF (reference sequence). The length of the CDR3 is 15 residues. J gave up 5 bases and V 8 bases, and 13 bases lay outside the gene matches. The DNA of the CDR3 is TGTGCCACCGGGGGCCACGGGACAGGGCGGGACGAGCAGTACTTC. The encoded protein is CATGGHGTGRDEQYF.

V and J are TRBV5-6 and TRBJ1-2; TRBD1 matches at 8 bases. This CDR3 is 15 amino acids long. Trimming cost V 4 bases and J 3 bases; bases outside gene matches: 8. The germline gives CDR1 SGHDT, CDR2 YYEEEE. This CDR3 is CASSLRTGPYYGYTF. DNA of the CDR3: TGTGCCAGCAGCCTAAGGACAGGGCCCTACTATGGCTACACCTTC.

The chain recombines TRBV2 with TRBJ1-4; no clear D. The CDR3 sequence is 17 residues long. Trimming cost V 4 bases and J 0 bases, with 15 bases left between them. CDR1 is SNHLY, CDR2 FYNNEI, per germline. The CDR3 nucleotides are TGTGCCAGCAGTGTTTTTGGCAGGTTTGCAACTAATGAAAAACTGTTTTTT. Amino acids: CASSVFGRFATNEKLFF. The entire variable domain, with the rest obtained from reference TRBV2 and TRBJ1-4, is as follows: EPEVTQTPSHQVTQMGQEVILRCVPISNHLYFYWYRQILGQKVEFLVSFYNNEISEKSEIFDDQFSVERPDGSNFTLKIRSTKLEDSAMYFCASSVFGRFATNEKLFFGSGTQLSVL.

The chain employs TRBV3-1 (or the pseudogene TRBV3-2) and TRBJ2-3, with 9 bases that match TRBD1. The CDR3 contains 17 residues. V was pared by 4 bases and J by 1 base, with 9 bases of the junction left unmatched. Germline assignment: CDR1 LGHDT and CDR2 YNNKEL (reference sequence). As DNA, the CDR3 is TGTGCCAGCAGCCGACCTACCAGGACAGGGGGCACAGATACGCAGTATTTT. Its protein is CASSRPTRTGGTDTQYF.